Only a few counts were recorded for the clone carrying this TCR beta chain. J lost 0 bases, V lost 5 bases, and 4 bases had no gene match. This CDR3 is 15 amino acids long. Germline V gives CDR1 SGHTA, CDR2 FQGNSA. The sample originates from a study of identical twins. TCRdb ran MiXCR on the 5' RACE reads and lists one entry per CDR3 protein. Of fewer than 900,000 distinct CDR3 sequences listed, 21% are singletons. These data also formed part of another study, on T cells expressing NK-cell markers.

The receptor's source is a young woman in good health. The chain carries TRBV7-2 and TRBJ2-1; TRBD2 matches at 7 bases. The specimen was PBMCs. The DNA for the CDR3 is TGTGCCAGCAGCCGAACGGGAGGCTCCTACAATGAGCAGTTCTTC. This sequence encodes CASSRTGGSYNEQFF.